Below, 24 T cell receptor beta chains from the same sample are listed, as sequenced in a study of metastatic and nonmetastatic thyroid tumors. TCRdb reprocessed the PCR reads using MiXCR. The sample lists some 22,000 clones, roughly a quarter occurring once. Nobody among the patients had been given any treatment before thyroid surgery. The sample comprised tumor tissue. The origin of the receptors is a male donor with papillary thyroid cancer or a benign thyroid nodule (not recorded which). Some clones in this sample may be carry-over from other donors' samples.

This clone has a count of ten or more. A read error may explain this, as a much larger clone is one base away. This sample includes further DNA sequences coding for the same CDR3. The rearrangement links TRBV5-1 to TRBJ2-3; tentatively, D is TRBD2 (6 bases). Germline lookup yields CDR1 SGHRS and CDR2 YFSETQ. The CDR3 runs to 16 residues. V was pared by 4 bases and J by 0 bases, with 15 bases between. CDR3 coding DNA: TGCGCCAGCAGCCGCCTGACTAGTGCCAGCACAGATACGCAGTATTTT. Its translation: CASSRLTSASTDTQYF.

This clone was seen ten or more times. The rearrangement links TRBV9 to TRBJ2-1, with TRBD2 matching over 14 bases. The CDR3 spans 17 residues. The V gene end was trimmed by 3 bases and the J gene end by 7 bases; junction bases not matched to a gene: 9. In germline, CDR1 is SGDLS, CDR2 YYNGEE. Written as DNA, the CDR3 is TGTGCCAGCAGCGCTAGCCAGACTAGCGGGAGGGGGAATGAGCAGTTCTTC. Translation gives CASSASQTSGRGNEQFF.

CDR3 sequence reads: CASSSTTGLKTEAFF. Here the CDR3 DNA reads TGTGCCAGCAGCTCCACGACAGGGTTAAAAACTGAAGCTTTCTTT. The V and J genes are TRBV7-9 and TRBJ1-1; TRBD1 matches 7 bases. Germline V gene data show CDR1 as SEHNR and CDR2 as FQNEAQ (reference sequence). The V and J ends lost 4 bases and 5 bases, in that order; junction bases with no gene match: 10. This CDR3 has 15 residues.

The sample holds a few counts of this clone. A much larger clone lies a single base off, so this may be a read error. The rearrangement links TRBV13 to TRBJ2-5; D is unresolved. The V gene's germline CDR1 is PRHDT and CDR2 FYEKMQ (reference sequence). The CDR3 totals 14 residues. The CDR3 DNA is TGTGCCAGCAGCACCCGACAAGCCCAAGAGGCCCAGTACTTC. This sequence encodes CASSTRQAQEAQYF.

This chain joins TRBV20-1 and TRBJ2-2; 7 nucleotides line up with TRBD2. This CDR3 has 18 amino acids. CDR1 and CDR2 (germline): DFQATT, SNEGSKA (reference sequence). After removal of 2 bases from V and 3 bases from J, the junction contained 15 bases not matched to a gene. The CDR3 region has the DNA TGCAGTGCTAGATATCGAGGCTATCGGGAGGCCCACACCGGGGAGCTGTTTTTT. Its translation: CSARYRGYREAHTGELFF.

The chain combines TRBV20-1 with TRBJ2-1; 8 nucleotides align to TRBD2. CDR3 length equals 15 residues. Germline CDR1 reads DFQATT; CDR2 reads SNEGSKA (reference sequence). The V and J ends lost 5 bases and 4 bases, in that order; junction bases with no gene match: 10. CDR3: CSASPTSGRYNEQFF. CDR3 DNA: TGCAGTGCTTCCCCCACTAGCGGTAGGTACAATGAGCAGTTCTTC.

This clone was counted a few times. The chain carries TRBV29-1 and TRBJ1-2; the match to TRBD1 covers 9 bases. V gave up 4 bases and J gave up 6 bases; unmatched junction bases: 6. This CDR3 region has 13 residues. Germline assignment: CDR1 SQVTM and CDR2 ANQGSEA. The CDR3 bases are TGCAGCGTTGTGCGGGACAGGGTGGATGGCTACACCTTC. Encoded protein: CSVVRDRVDGYTF.

On this clone itself: A read error may produce the germline difference seen at one junction end. The CDR3 sequence: CDSSPGGAGKYGYTF. CDR3 DNA: TGTGACAGCAGCCCGGGGGGGGCCGGGAAATATGGCTACACCTTC. The rearrangement joins TRBV7-8 to TRBJ1-2; D perhaps matches TRBD1 (6 bases). Germline CDR1 SGHVS, CDR2 FQNEAQ. The CDR3 sequence is 15 residues long.

This chain links TRBV7-2 with TRBJ2-6; D gene unclear. The CDR3 loop spans 14 amino acids. The V end was cut by 5 bases, the J end by 4 bases, with 9 bases between. CDR1 and CDR2 from the germline V gene are SGHTA and FQGNSA. Here the CDR3 reads CASSPGLGANVLTF. CDR3 nucleotides: TGTGCCAGCAGCCCCGGCCTGGGGGCCAACGTCCTGACTTTC.

This clone counts as medium-sized. The rearrangement links TRBV6-1 to TRBJ2-2; D is ambiguous. Germline-derived CDR1 and CDR2 are MNHNS and SASEGT. This CDR3 region has 15 residues. The ends were cut back, 5 bases at V and 6 bases at J, with 16 bases in the middle. The CDR3 sequence: CASSTTGSLAGELFF. Here the CDR3 DNA reads TGTGCCAGCAGTACTACGGGTTCCCTAGCCGGGGAGCTGTTTTTT.

This clone has ten or more counts. This chain joins TRBV20-1 and TRBJ2-1, with unresolved D. V was shortened by 2 bases and J by 7 bases, with 15 bases between the two germline ends. Germline assignment: CDR1 DFQATT and CDR2 SNEGSKA (reference sequence). The CDR3 is 14 amino acids. For the CDR3, the DNA is TGCAGTGCTAGATCTTGGTTTCTAGGAAATGAGCAGTTCTTC. Protein product: CSARSWFLGNEQFF.

This clone was recorded at least ten times. This sequence joins TRBV5-1 and TRBJ2-5; 12 bases are shared with TRBD2. The V gene's germline CDR1 is SGHRS and CDR2 YFSETQ. The CDR3 covers 15 residues. V lost 0 bases, J lost 3 bases, and 0 bases stayed unmatched. CDR3 in DNA: TGCGCCAGCAGCTTGGGGACTAGCGGGGAAGAGACCCAGTACTTC. This sequence encodes CASSLGTSGEETQYF. The full variable domain, completed using reference TRBV5-1 and TRBJ2-5, is KAGVTQTPRYLIKTRGQQVTLSCSPISGHRSVSWYQQTPGQGLQFLFEYFSETQRNKGNFPGRFSGRQFSNSRSEMNVSTLELGDSALYLCASSLGTSGEETQYFGPGTRLLVL.

Worth noting for this clone: One end of the junction does not line up with germline, which may come from a read error. The V gene is TRBV11-1, the J gene TRBJ2-2; TRBD1 agrees at 12 bases. CDR3 length equals 16 residues. Germline-derived CDR1 and CDR2 are SGHAT and FQDESV (reference sequence). CDR3: CASSLGGQGAAWDLFF. As DNA, the CDR3 is TGTGCCAGCAGCTTAGGGGGACAGGGGGCCGCCTGGGATCTGTTTTTT.

This clone was found a few times. This chain connects TRBV10-3 to TRBJ2-1; 9 nucleotides match TRBD2. This CDR3 comprises 15 residues. The trim removed 6 bases at V and 5 bases at J, leaving 8 bases unmatched. Germline assignment: CDR1 ENHRY and CDR2 SYGVKD. This chain's CDR3 is CAISRTSGQDNEQFF. The DNA for the CDR3 is TGTGCCATCAGCCGAACTAGCGGGCAAGACAATGAGCAGTTCTTC.

This clone was observed at least ten times. The chain carries TRBV2 and TRBJ2-7, with 7 nucleotides matching TRBD1. The junction had 7 bases not matched to a gene; V was cut back by 7 bases and J by 7 bases. CDR3 size: 12 residues. Per the germline V gene, CDR1 is SNHLY and CDR2 is FYNNEI. The CDR3 sequence is CASKNRGEEQYF. The CDR3 bases are TGTGCCAGCAAAAACAGGGGTGAGGAGCAGTACTTC. The variable domain in full, completed from reference TRBV2 and TRBJ2-7, reads EPEVTQTPSHQVTQMGQEVILRCVPISNHLYFYWYRQILGQKVEFLVSFYNNEISEKSEIFDDQFSVERPDGSNFTLKIRSTKLEDSAMYFCASKNRGEEQYFGPGTRLTVT.

The table lists this clone with many counts. The gene calls are TRBV12-5 and TRBJ1-1; D might be TRBD1 (5 bases). The CDR3 loop spans 13 amino acids. Germline V gene data show CDR1 as LGHNT and CDR2 as FRNRAP. Trimming removed 7 bases from V and 3 bases from J, with 12 bases in between. The CDR3 nucleotides read TGTGCTAGTGCCTTGGGGGGGGACACTGAAGCTTTCTTT. Residues: CASALGGDTEAFF.

This clone appeared a few times. A much larger clone sits a single nucleotide away, making a read error possible. The rearrangement joins TRBV15 to TRBJ1-2, with a weak D call TRBD1 (6 bases). The CDR3 consists of 16 residues. The germline gives CDR1 LNHNV, CDR2 YYDKDF (reference sequence). V lost 3 bases and J 4 bases, leaving 18 bases between the germline ends. CDR3 region: CATSSPPDSGLYGYTF. In DNA form, the CDR3 reads TGTGCCACCAGCAGCCCCCCGGACAGCGGCCTCTATGGCTACACCTTC.

Ten or more counts support this clone. This chain uses TRBV6-4 with TRBJ2-1; TRBD1 matches 10 bases. This CDR3 spans 16 amino acids. Germline lookup yields CDR1 MRHNA and CDR2 SNTAGT. The trim removed 0 bases at V and 8 bases at J, leaving 7 bases unmatched. The CDR3 nucleotides are TGTGCCAGCAGTGACTCCCCGGGACAGGGGCGCGATGAGCAGTTCTTC. It is translated as CASSDSPGQGRDEQFF.

This clone showed up many times. The chain employs TRBV19 and TRBJ1-5, with D maybe TRBD1 (6 bases). The CDR3 contains 17 residues. V was clipped by 3 bases and J by 11 bases, with 26 bases between them. CDR1 LNHDA and CDR2 SQIVND come from the germline V gene (reference sequence). CDR3: CASSMGILRGIHRAQHF. CDR3 bases: TGTGCCAGTAGTATGGGGATCCTAAGGGGGATACACAGGGCCCAGCATTTT.

This clone came up a few times. A single base separates this from a much larger clone, so it may be a read error. This chain connects TRBV9 to TRBJ2-1; D is uncertain. Trimming pared 1 base from V and 6 bases from J, leaving 2 bases between. The CDR3 is made up of 11 amino acids. Germline CDR1 and CDR2: SGDLS and YYNGEE. CDR3 loop: CASSVCNEQFF. The CDR3, as DNA: TGTGCCAGCAGCGTATGCAATGAGCAGTTCTTC.

The table lists this clone with many counts. The J gene is TRBJ2-7, the V gene TRBV7-2; no firm D call. The CDR3 runs 9 residues. With 8 bases removed from V and 3 bases from J, the gap between germline ends came to 2 bases. Germline CDR1 SGHTA, CDR2 FQGNSA. The CDR3, as DNA: TGTGCCAGCGGCTACGAGCAGTACTTC. This sequence encodes CASGYEQYF.

Points on this clone: The junction and the germline gene differ at one end; a read error may be behind it. The chain has TRBV6-1 and TRBJ2-7, with 12 bases matching TRBD2. CDR3 length: 16 residues. The germline V gene encodes CDR1 MNHNS and CDR2 SASEGT. The CDR3 nucleotides are TGTGCGAGCAGTGAAATCGGACTAGCGGGGTTCTACGAGCACGACTTC. Translation: CASSEIGLAGFYEHDF.

This clone was seen at least ten times. The V gene is TRBV10-3, the J gene TRBJ2-2; D is perhaps TRBD2 (6 bases). CDR1 is ENHRY and CDR2 is SYGVKD in the germline V gene. The V gene lost 6 bases and the J gene lost 6 bases, with 8 bases spanning the gap. This CDR3 is 12 amino acids long. The CDR3 sequence is CAIRGDSGELFF. Here the CDR3 DNA reads TGTGCCATCAGAGGGGACTCCGGGGAGCTGTTTTTT.

This clone was detected ten times or more. The V call is TRBV24-1, the J call TRBJ2-3; D remains ambiguous. The V end lost 1 base, the J end lost 0 bases, and 10 bases lay between the germline ends. This CDR3 has 16 residues. Looked up from germline, CDR1 is KGHDR and CDR2 is SFDVKD. CDR3 DNA sequence: TGTGCCACCAGTGATTTCTACAGCCCTAGCACAGATACGCAGTATTTT. This gives the protein CATSDFYSPSTDTQYF.